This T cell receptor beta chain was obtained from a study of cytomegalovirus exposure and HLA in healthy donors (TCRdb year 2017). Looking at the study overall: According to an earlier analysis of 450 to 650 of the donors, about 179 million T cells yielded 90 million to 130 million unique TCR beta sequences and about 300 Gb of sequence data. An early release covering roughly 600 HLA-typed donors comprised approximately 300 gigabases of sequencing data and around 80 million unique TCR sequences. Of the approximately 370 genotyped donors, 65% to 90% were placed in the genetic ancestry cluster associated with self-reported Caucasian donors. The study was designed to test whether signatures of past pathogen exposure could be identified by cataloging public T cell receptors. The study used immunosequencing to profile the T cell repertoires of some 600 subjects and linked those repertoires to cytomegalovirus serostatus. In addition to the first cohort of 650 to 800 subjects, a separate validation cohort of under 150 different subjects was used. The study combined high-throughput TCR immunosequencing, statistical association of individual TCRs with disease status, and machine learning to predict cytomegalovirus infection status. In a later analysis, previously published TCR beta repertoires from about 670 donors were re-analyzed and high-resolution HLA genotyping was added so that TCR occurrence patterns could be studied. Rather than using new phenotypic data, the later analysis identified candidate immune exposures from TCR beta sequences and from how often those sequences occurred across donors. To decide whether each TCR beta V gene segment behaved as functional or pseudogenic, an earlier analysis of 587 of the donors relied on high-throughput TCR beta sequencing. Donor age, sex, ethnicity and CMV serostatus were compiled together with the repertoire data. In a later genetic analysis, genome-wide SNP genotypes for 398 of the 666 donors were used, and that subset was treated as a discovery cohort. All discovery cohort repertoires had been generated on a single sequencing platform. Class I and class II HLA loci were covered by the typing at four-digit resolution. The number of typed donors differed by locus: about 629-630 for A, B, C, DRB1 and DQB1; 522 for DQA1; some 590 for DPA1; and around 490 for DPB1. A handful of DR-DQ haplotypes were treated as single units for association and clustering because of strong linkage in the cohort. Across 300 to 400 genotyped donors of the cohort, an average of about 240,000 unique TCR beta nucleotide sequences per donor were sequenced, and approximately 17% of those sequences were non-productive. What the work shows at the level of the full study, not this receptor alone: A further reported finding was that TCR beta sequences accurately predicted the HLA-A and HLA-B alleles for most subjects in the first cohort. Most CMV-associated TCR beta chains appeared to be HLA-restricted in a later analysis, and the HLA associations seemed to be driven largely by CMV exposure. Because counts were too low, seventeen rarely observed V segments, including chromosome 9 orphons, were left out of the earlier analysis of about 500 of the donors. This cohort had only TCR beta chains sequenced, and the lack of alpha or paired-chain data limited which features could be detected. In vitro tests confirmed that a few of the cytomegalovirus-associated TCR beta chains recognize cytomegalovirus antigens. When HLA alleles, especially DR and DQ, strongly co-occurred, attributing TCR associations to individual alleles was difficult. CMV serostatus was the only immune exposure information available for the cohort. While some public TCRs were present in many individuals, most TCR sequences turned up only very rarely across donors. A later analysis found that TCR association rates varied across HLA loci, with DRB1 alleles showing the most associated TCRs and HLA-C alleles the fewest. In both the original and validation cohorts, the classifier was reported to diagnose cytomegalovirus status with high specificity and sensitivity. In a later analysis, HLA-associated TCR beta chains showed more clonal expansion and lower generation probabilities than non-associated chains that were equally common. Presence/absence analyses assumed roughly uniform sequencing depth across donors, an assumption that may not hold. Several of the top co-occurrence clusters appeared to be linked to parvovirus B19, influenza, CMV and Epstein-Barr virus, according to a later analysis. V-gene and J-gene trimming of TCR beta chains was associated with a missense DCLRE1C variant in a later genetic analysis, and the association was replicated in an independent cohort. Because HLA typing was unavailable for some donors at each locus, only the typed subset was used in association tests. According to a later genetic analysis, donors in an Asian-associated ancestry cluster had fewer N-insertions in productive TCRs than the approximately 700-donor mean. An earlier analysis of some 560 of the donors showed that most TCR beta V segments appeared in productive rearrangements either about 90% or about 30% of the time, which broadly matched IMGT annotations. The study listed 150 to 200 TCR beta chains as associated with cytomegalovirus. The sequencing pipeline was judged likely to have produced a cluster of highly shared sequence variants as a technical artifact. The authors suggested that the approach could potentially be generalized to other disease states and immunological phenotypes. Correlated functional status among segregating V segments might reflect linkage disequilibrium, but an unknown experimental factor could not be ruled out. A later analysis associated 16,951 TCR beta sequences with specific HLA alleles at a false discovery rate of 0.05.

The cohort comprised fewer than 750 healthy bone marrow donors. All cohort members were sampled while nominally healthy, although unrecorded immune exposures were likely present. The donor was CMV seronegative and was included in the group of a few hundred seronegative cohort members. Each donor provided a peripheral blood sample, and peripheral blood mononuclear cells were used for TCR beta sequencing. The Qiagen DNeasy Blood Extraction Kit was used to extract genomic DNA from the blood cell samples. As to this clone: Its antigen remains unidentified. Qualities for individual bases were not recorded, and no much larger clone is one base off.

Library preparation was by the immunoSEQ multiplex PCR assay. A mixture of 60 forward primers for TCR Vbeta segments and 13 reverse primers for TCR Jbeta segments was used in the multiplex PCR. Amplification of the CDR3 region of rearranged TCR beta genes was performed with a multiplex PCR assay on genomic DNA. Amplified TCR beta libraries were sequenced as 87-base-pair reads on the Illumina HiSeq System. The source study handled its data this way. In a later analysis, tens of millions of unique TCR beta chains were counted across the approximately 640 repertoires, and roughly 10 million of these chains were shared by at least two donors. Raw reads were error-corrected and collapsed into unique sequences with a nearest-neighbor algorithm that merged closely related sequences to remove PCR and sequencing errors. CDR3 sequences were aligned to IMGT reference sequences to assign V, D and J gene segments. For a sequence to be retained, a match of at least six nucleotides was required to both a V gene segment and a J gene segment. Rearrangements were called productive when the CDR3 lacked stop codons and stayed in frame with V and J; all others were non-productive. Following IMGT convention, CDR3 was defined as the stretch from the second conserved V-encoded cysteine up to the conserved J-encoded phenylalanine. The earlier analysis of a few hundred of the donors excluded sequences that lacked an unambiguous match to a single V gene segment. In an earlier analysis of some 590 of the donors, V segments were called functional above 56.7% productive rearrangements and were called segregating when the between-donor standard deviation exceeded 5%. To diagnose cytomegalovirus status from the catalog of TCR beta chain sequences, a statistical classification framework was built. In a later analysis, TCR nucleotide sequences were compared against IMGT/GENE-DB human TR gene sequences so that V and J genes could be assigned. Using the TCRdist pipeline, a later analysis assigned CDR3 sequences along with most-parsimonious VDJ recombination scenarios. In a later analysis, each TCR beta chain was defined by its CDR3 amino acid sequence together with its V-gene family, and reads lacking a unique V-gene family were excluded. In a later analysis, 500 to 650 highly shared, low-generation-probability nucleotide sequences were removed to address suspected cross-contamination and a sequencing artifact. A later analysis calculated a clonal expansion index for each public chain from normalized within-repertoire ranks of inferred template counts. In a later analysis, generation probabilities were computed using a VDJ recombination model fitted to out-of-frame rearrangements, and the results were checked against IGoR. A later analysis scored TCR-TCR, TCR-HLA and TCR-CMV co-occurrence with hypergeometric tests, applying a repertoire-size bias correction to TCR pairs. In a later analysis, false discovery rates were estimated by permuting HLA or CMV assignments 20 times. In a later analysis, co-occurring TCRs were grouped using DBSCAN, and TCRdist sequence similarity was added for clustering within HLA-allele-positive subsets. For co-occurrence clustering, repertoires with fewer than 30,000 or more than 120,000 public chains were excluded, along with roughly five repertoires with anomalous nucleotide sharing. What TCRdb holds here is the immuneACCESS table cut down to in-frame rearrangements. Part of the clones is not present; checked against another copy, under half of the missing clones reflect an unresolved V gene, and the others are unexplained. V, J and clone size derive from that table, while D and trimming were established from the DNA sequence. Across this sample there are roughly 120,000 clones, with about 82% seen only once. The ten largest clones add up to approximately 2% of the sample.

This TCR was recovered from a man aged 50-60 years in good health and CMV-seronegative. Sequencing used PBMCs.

The DNA sequence is given as TGTGCCAGCAGCTTACCCCGATTTGGCGGGGGACGGCAAGAGACCCAGTACTTC. The translation is CASSLPRFGGGRQETQYF. The chain is assembled from TRBV7-8 and TRBJ2-5, and 7 junctional nucleotides match TRBD2. CDR1 SGHVS and CDR2 FQNEAQ are derived from the germline V gene. The CDR3 runs 18 amino acids, cysteine and phenylalanine included. Kept here is only the CDR3 DNA, which spans 54 bases and is read in frame from base 1. Relative to germline, V is missing 2 bases and J is missing 2 bases, with 14 bases of the junction outside any gene match. Reference TRBV7-8 and TRBJ2-5 genes cover what lies past the CDR3, so the full variable domain is GAGVSQSPRYKVAKRGQDVALRCDPISGHVSLFWYQQALGQGPEFLTYFQNEAQLDKSGLPSDRFFAERPEGSVSTLKIQRTQQEDSAVYLCASSLPRFGGGRQETQYFGPGTRLLVL.